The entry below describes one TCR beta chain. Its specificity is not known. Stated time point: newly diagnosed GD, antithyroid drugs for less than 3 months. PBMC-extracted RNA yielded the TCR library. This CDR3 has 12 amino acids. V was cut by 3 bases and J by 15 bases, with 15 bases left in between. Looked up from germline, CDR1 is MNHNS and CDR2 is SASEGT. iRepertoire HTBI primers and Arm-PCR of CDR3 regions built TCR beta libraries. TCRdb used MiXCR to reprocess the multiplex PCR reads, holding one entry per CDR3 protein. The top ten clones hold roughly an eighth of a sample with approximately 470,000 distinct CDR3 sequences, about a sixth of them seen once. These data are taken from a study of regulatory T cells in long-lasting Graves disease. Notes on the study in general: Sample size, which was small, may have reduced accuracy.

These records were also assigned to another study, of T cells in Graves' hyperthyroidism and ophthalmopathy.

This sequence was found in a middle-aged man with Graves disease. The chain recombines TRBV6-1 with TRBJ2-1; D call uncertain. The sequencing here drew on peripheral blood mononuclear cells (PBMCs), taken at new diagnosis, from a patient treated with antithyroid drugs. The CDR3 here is CASSDIPTHWFF. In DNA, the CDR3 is TGTGCCAGCAGTGATATCCCGACTCATTGGTTCTTC.